This T cell receptor (beta chain) was sequenced during a study of T cells in Graves' hyperthyroidism and ophthalmopathy. Many counts were recorded for this clonotype. TCR beta CDR3 regions were amplified from RNA transcripts. With the HTBI primer set, the TCR CDR3 went through a first round of RT-PCR. TCRdb re-called the multiplex PCR reads with MiXCR, one entry per CDR3 protein. The table lists around 690,000 distinct CDR3 sequences, about 18% of them singletons. Unmatched junction bases numbered 5, after V lost 5 bases and J lost 7 bases. The germline V gene encodes CDR1 MNHNS and CDR2 SASEGT. CDR3 size: 14 residues.

Specimen: blood. The source is a man aged 50-59 years with Graves' hyperthyroidism. The V call is TRBV6-1, the J call TRBJ1-4; 9 bases map to TRBD1. This chain's CDR3 is CASSRQGESEKLFF. CDR3 nucleotide sequence: TGTGCCAGCAGTAGACAGGGGGAGAGTGAAAAACTGTTTTTT.